This T cell receptor beta chain was identified during a study of tumor and adjacent non-tumor tissue in lung cancer. RNA was extracted from bulk tissue without any cell sorting. The normal lung tissue was taken more than 3 cm from the tumor edge. Three rounds of nested PCR, following a modified ARM-PCR protocol, produced the TCRbeta library. One entry per CDR3 protein, called by TCRdb with MiXCR from the multiplex PCR reads. The sample has fewer than 100,000 distinct CDR3 sequences; about four fifths are singletons. This CDR3 contains 17 residues. Germline-derived CDR1 and CDR2 are SGHNT and YENEEA. This clonotype was counted a few times.

This TCR came from a man in his sixties with non-small cell lung cancer. Sequenced sample: distant non-tumor lung tissue. The chain couples TRBV11-3 to TRBJ2-1, with 12 bases lining up with TRBD2. In nucleotides, the CDR3 is TGTGTAAGTAGCTTAGATCGACTAGCGGGAGTAGGTAATGAGCAGTTCTTC. Translating it yields CVSSLDRLAGVGNEQFF.